Below, one T cell receptor beta chain is given with its context. What it recognizes is unknown. The sample originates from a study of a mutant IDH1 vaccine in newly diagnosed glioma. Study-level background: The treated group averaged about 41 years old and was 62.5% male, 37.5% female.

Deletions cut 5 bases from V and 3 bases from J, with 8 bases between. Per the germline V gene, CDR1 is DFQATT and CDR2 is SNEGSKA (reference sequence). The CDR3 totals 11 residues. Time point reported: week 11, during vaccination. The investigators gave 300 ug of mutant IDH1 20-mer peptide in each vaccine dose, together with topical imiquimod. Libraries were prepared by immunoSEQ multiplex PCR; TCRdb keeps only in-frame clonotypes and omits some of them. The table includes roughly 30,000 clones, roughly three quarters detected once. The sequence came from a young man with glioma. This sequence joins TRBV20-1 and TRBJ2-7; TRBD2 is a possible D gene (5 bases). Material: PBMCs, obtained from a glioma patient whose treatment included an IDH1 peptide vaccine. The DNA of the CDR3 is TGCAGTGCTGGCCGGGACTACGAGCAGTACTTC. This codes for CSAGRDYEQYF.